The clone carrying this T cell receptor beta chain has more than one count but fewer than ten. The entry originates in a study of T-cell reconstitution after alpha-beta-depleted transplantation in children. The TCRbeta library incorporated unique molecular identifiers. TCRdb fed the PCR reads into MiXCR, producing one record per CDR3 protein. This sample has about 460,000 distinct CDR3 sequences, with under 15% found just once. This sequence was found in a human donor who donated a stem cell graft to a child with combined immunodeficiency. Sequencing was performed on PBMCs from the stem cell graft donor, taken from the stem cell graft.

CDR3 DNA sequence: TGTGCCATCAGGATGACAGGGGAGACAGATACGCAGTATTTT. It specifies CAIRMTGETDTQYF. This rearrangement joins TRBV10-3 to TRBJ2-3; 8 bases agree with TRBD1. The CDR3 spans 14 residues. Germline values: CDR1 ENHRY, CDR2 SYGVKD. V trimming: 6 bases; J trimming: 3 bases; junction bases outside the gene matches: 5.